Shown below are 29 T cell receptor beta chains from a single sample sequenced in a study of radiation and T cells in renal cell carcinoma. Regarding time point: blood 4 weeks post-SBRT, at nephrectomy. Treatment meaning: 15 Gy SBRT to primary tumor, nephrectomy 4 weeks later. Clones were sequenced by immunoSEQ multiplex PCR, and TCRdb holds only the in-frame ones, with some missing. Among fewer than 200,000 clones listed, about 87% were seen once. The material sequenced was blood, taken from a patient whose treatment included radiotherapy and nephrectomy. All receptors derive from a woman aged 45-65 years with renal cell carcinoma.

The CDR3 region has the DNA TGTGCCTGGTCTCCGGCCGGGACATTTTCACCCCTCCACTTT. Translated: CAWSPAGTFSPLHF. This chain links TRBV30 with TRBJ1-6; perhaps TRBD1 as D (6 bases). Trimming took off 5 bases at V and 9 bases at J, with 17 bases between the two ends. CDR1 is GTSNPN, CDR2 SVGIG, per germline (reference sequence). The CDR3 has 14 residues.

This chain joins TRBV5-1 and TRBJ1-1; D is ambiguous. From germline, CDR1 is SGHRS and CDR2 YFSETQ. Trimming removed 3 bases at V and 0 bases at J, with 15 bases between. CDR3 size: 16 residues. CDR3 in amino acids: CASSSATDNLNTEAFF. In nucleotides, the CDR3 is TGCGCCAGCAGCTCAGCGACCGACAACTTGAACACTGAAGCTTTCTTT.

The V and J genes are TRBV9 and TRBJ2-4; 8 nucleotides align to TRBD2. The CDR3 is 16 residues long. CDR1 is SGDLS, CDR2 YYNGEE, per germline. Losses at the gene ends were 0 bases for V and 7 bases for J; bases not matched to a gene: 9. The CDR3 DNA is TGTGCCAGCAGCGTAGAAAGCGGGGGCTTAGGGAACATTCAGTACTTC. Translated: CASSVESGGLGNIQYF.

The CDR3 nucleotides are TGTGCCAGCAGCCAAGACACCCCCTACGAGCAGTACTTC. It encodes CASSQDTPYEQYF. The chain couples TRBV14 to TRBJ2-7; D gene uncertain. V was shortened by 0 bases and J by 2 bases, with 5 bases between the two germline ends. The germline V gene has CDR1 SGHDN and CDR2 FVKESK. This CDR3 comprises 13 residues. The variable domain in full, with the rest retrieved from reference TRBV14 and TRBJ2-7, is EAGVTQFPSHSVIEKGQTVTLRCDPISGHDNLYWYRRVMGKEIKFLLHFVKESKQDESGMPNNRFLAERTGGTYSTLKVQPAELEDSGVYFCASSQDTPYEQYFGPGTRLTVT.

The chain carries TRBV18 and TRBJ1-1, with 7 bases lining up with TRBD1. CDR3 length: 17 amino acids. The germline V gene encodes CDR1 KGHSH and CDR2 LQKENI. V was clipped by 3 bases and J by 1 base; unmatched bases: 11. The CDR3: CASSPLTGVVANTEAFF. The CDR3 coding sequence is TGTGCCAGCTCACCGCTAACAGGGGTGGTGGCGAACACTGAAGCTTTCTTT.

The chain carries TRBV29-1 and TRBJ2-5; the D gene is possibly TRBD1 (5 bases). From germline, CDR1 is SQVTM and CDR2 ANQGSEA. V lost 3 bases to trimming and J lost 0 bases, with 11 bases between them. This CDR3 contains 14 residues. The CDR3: CSVESWGDQETQYF. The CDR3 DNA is TGCAGCGTTGAGAGTTGGGGCGACCAAGAGACCCAGTACTTC.

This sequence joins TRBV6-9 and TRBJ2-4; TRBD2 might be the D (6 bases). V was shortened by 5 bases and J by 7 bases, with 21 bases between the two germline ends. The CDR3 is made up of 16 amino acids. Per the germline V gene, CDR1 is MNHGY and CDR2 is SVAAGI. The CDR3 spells CASSSNHWGGGNIQYF. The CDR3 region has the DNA TGTGCCAGCAGTAGCAATCACTGGGGAGGCGGGAACATTCAGTACTTC.

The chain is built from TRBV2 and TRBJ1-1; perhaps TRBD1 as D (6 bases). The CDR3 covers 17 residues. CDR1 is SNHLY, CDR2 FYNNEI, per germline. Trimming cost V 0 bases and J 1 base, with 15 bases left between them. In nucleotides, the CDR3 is TGTGCCAGCAGTGAAGCGGGGACGGGGGCTGAGAACACTGAAGCTTTCTTT. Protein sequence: CASSEAGTGAENTEAFF.

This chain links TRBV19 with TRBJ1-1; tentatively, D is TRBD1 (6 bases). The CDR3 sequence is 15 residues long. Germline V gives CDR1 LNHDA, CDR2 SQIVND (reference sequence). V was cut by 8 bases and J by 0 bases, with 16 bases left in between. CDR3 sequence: CASCPGVRMNTEAFF. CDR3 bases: TGTGCCAGTTGCCCAGGGGTTAGAATGAACACTGAAGCTTTCTTT.

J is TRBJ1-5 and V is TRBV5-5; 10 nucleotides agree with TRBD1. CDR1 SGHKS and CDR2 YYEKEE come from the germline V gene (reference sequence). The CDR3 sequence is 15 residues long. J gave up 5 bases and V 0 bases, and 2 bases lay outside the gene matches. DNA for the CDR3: TGTGCCAGCAGCTTGGTGGGACAGGGGCATCAGCCCCAGCATTTT. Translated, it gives CASSLVGQGHQPQHF.

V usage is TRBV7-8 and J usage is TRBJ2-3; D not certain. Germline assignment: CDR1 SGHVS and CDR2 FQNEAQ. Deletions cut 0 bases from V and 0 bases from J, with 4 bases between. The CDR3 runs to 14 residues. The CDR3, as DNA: TGTGCCAGCAGCTTAGCAACTAGCACAGATACGCAGTATTTT. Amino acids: CASSLATSTDTQYF.

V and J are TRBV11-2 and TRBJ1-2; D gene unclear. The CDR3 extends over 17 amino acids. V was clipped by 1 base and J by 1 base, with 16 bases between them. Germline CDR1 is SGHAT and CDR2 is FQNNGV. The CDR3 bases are TGTGCCAGCAGCTTAGGGGCCGGTCGTAGGTTTAACTATGGCTACACCTTC. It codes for CASSLGAGRRFNYGYTF.

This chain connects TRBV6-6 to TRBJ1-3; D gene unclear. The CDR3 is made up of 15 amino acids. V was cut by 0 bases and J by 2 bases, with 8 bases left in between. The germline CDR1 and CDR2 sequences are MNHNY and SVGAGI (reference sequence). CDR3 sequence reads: CASSYSDVPGNTIYF. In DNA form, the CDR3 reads TGTGCCAGCAGTTACTCCGACGTTCCTGGAAACACCATATATTTT.

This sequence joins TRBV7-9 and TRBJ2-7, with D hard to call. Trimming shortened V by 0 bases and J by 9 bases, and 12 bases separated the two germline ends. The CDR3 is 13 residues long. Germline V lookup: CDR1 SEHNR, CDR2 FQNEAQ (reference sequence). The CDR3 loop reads CASSLAPRLVQYF. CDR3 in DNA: TGTGCCAGCAGCTTAGCGCCCCGGCTGGTGCAGTACTTC.

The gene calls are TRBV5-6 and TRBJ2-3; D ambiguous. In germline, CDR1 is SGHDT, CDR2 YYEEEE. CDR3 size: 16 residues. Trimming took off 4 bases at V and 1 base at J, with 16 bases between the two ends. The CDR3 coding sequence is TGTGCCAGCAGCCCCCGTCTTGGCCTCGGCACAGATACGCAGTATTTT. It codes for CASSPRLGLGTDTQYF.

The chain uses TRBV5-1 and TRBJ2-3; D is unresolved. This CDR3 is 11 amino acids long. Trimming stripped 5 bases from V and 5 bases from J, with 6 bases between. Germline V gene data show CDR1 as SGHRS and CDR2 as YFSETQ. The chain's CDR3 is CASRGLDTQYF. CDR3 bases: TGCGCCAGCAGAGGATTAGATACGCAGTATTTT.

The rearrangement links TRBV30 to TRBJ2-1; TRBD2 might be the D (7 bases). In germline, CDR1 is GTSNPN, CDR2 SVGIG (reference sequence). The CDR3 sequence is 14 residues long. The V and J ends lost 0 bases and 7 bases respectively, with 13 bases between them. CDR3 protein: CAWSVRGGRNEQFF. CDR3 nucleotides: TGTGCCTGGAGTGTAAGGGGGGGCCGTAATGAGCAGTTCTTC.

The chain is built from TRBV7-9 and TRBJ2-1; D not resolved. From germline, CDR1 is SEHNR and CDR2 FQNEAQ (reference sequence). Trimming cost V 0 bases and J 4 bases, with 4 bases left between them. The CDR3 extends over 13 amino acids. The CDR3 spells CASSLARYNEQFF. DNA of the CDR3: TGTGCCAGCAGCTTAGCCAGGTACAATGAGCAGTTCTTC.

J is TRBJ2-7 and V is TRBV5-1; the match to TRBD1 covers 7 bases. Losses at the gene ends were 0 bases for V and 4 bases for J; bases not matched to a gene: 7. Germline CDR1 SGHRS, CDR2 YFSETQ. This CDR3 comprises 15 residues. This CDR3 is CASSLGRQGNYEQYF. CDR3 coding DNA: TGCGCCAGCAGCTTGGGTCGACAGGGCAATTACGAGCAGTACTTC.

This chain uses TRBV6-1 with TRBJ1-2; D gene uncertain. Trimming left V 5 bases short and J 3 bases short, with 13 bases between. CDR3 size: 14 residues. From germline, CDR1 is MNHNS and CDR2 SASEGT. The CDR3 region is CASSFEEEHYGYTF. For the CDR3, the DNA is TGTGCCAGCAGTTTTGAGGAGGAGCACTATGGCTACACCTTC.

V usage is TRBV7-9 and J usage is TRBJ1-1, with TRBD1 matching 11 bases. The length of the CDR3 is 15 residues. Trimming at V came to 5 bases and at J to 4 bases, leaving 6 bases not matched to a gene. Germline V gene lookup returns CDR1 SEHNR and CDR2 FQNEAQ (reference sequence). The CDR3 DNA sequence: TGTGCCAGCAGCCTCCGGACAGGGGGCATCACTGAAGCTTTCTTT. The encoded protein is CASSLRTGGITEAFF.

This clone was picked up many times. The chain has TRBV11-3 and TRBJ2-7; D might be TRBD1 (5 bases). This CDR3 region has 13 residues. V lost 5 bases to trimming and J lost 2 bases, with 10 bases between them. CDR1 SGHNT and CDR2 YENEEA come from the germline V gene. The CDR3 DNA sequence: TGTGCCAGCAGCAGGGGTCCGACCTACGAGCAGTACTTC. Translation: CASSRGPTYEQYF.

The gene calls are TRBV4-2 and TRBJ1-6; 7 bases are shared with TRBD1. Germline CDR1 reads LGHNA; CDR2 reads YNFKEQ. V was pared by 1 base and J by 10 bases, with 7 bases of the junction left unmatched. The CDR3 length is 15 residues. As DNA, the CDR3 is TGTGCCAGCAGCCAAGGACAGGGCGAGGGGTCACCCCTCCACTTT. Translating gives CASSQGQGEGSPLHF.

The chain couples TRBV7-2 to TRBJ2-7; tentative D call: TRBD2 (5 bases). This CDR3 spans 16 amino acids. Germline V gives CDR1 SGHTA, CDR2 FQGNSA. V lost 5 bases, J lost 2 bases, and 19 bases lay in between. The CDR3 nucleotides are TGTGCCAGCAGCGGAAACCCCTTACTAGAGACCTACGAGCAGTACTTC. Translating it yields CASSGNPLLETYEQYF.

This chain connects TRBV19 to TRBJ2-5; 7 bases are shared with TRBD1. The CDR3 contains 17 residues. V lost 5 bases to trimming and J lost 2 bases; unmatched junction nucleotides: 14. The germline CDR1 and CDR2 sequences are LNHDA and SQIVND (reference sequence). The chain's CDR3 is CASSQYRSTGVQETQYF. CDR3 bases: TGTGCCAGTAGTCAATACCGATCCACAGGGGTTCAAGAGACCCAGTACTTC.

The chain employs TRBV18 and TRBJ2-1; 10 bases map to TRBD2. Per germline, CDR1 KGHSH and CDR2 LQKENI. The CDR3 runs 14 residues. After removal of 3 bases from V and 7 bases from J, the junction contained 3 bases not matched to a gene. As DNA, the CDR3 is TGTGCCAGCTCACCGCTAGCGGGGGATAATGAGCAGTTCTTC. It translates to CASSPLAGDNEQFF.

CDR3 DNA: TGTGCCAGCACCAAGGGACTAGCGGGACTTTACGAGCAGTACTTC. Residues: CASTKGLAGLYEQYF. The chain recombines TRBV6-5 with TRBJ2-7, with 13 bases lining up with TRBD2. Germline CDR1 reads MNHEY; CDR2 reads SVGAGI. The ends lost 7 bases at V and 4 bases at J; junction bases unmatched: 7. The CDR3 consists of 15 residues.

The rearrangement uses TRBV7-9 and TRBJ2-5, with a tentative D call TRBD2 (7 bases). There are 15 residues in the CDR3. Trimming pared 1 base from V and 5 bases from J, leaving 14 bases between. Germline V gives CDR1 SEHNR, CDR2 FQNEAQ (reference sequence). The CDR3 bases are TGTGCCAGCAGCTTAGGCGGGGGCCGGGGGGAGACCCAGTACTTC. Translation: CASSLGGGRGETQYF.

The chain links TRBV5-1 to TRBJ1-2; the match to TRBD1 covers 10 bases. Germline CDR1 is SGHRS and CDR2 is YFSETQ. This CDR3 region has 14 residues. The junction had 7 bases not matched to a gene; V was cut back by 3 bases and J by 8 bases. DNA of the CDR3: TGCGCCAGCAGCTCAACGGGACAGGGGACGGGCTACACCTTC. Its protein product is CASSSTGQGTGYTF.